The clone carrying this T cell receptor beta chain has just a few counts. Its antigen is undetermined. The junction had 12 bases not matched to a gene; V was cut back by 4 bases and J by 3 bases. The CDR3 loop spans 17 amino acids. Germline CDR1 LGHDT, CDR2 YNNKEL (reference sequence). The sample belongs to a study of T cells after yellow fever vaccination. Study-level information: Where fractions had low cell numbers, libraries were prepared from them with the SMART-Seq v4 Ultra Low Input RNA kit. Overall study findings and caveats: Booster sampling recovered most clones from primary vaccination (around 97% CD4, around 90% CD8). Contamination by abundant bulk-population clonotypes could be present in FACS-sorted repertoires.

UMIs were added to TCR cDNA along with a universal primer site when it was made by 5'RACE template switching. TCRdb used MiXCR to reprocess the 5' RACE reads, holding one entry per CDR3 protein. The sample yields approximately 330,000 distinct CDR3 sequences, approximately 4% seen once. The V and J genes are TRBV3-1 and TRBJ2-5; TRBD1 matches 9 bases. The sample here was PBMCs, taken 5 days after the yellow fever booster vaccination. The receptor comes from a man aged 18 to 30 who received the YFV17D yellow fever vaccine. The chain's CDR3 is CASSRRQGGKEKETQYF. Written as DNA, the CDR3 is TGTGCCAGCAGCCGGCGACAGGGGGGAAAAGAGAAAGAGACCCAGTACTTC.